This T cell receptor beta chain was sequenced during a study of T-cell memory formation after mild COVID-19. Study-wide findings and caveats: In pre-infection memory, a portion of responding clones appeared, which suggested that cross-reactive memory joined.

J lost 5 bases, V lost 1 base, and 5 bases had no gene match. CDR1 is MGHRA, CDR2 YSYEKL, per germline. The CDR3 spans 16 residues. TCRdb called the 5' RACE reads again in MiXCR, with one record for every CDR3 protein. The data contain about 260,000 distinct CDR3 sequences, roughly 16% of them singletons. Only a few counts were recorded for this clonotype. The target antigen is unknown. The sample was PBMCs or a T cell subset sorted from them (not recorded which). The chain is built from TRBV4-1 and TRBJ1-4, with 9 bases matching TRBD1. The sequence derives from a man younger than 30 who had mild COVID-19 (a few samples of this study predate the infection). Cell type and time point are not known. CDR3 protein: CASSQVGDRGNEKLFF. In DNA, the CDR3 is TGCGCCAGCAGCCAAGTGGGAGACAGGGGGAATGAAAAACTGTTTTTT.